The 14 T cell receptor beta chains listed next were all sequenced from one sample in a study of long-term antiretroviral therapy in people with HIV. The immunoSEQ assay was v3.0, run at survey level. Some clones are missing from TCRdb's copy, which holds only in-frame ones; the method was immunoSEQ multiplex PCR. The repertoire holds approximately 15,000 clones, with roughly 80% as singletons. The input for sequencing was unsorted PBMCs, taken less than 2.2 years before starting antiretroviral therapy. The source is a man younger than 45 with HIV.

V and J are TRBV7-8 and TRBJ1-1, with a tentative D call TRBD1 (5 bases). This CDR3 region has 12 residues. The V end lost 3 bases, the J end lost 11 bases, and 13 bases lay between the germline ends. Looked up from germline, CDR1 is SGHVS and CDR2 is FQNEAQ. CDR3 sequence reads: CASSFSGSGAFF. Here the CDR3 DNA reads TGTGCCAGCAGCTTTTCAGGGTCGGGGGCTTTCTTT.

The V gene is TRBV10-3, the J gene TRBJ2-7; the D gene could be TRBD1 or TRBD2 (6 bases each). CDR3 length: 14 amino acids. CDR1 ENHRY and CDR2 SYGVKD come from the germline V gene. Trimming left V 6 bases short and J 5 bases short, with 17 bases between. The CDR3 region has the DNA TGTGCCATCAGGAGGGGGGAGGAGAGGAACGAGCAGTACTTC. Its protein product is CAIRRGEERNEQYF.

CDR3 nucleotide sequence: TGTGCAAGTCGCTTCACACGGGGGCAGGGTATAGGTAGCAATCAGCCCCAGCATTTT. This encodes CASRFTRGQGIGSNQPQHF. This chain links TRBV12-2 with TRBJ1-5. TRBV12-2 is given as a pseudogene. The CDR3 has 19 residues.

This chain connects TRBV9 to TRBJ1-1; TRBD1 is a possible D gene (5 bases). The CDR3 runs to 14 residues. V was clipped by 2 bases and J by 1 base, with 9 bases between them. Germline-derived CDR1 and CDR2 are SGDLS and YYNGEE. The CDR3, as DNA: TGTGCCAGCAGCGTTCTTACAGGGAACACTGAAGCTTTCTTT. It is translated as CASSVLTGNTEAFF. The full variable domain, its missing parts supplied by reference TRBV9 and TRBJ1-1, is DSGVTQTPKHLITATGQRVTLRCSPRSGDLSVYWYQQSLDQGLQFLIQYYNGEERAKGNILERFSAQQFPDLHSELNLSSLELGDSALYFCASSVLTGNTEAFFGQGTRLTVV.

The chain has TRBV19 and TRBJ1-1; a weak D match, TRBD1 (5 bases). Germline CDR1 LNHDA, CDR2 SQIVND (reference sequence). Trimming stripped 3 bases from V and 5 bases from J, with 10 bases between. This CDR3 is 13 amino acids long. CDR3 protein: CASSILEGTEAFF. DNA of the CDR3: TGTGCCAGTAGTATCCTGGAGGGGACTGAAGCTTTCTTT.

The chain links TRBV11-1 to TRBJ2-6; the D call may be TRBD1 or TRBD2 (6 bases each). Germline assignment: CDR1 SGHAT and CDR2 FQDESV (reference sequence). Trimming stripped 5 bases from V and 10 bases from J, with 30 bases between. CDR3 length equals 19 residues. The CDR3 sequence: CASSTPSAGEELLKNVLTF. CDR3 sequence (DNA): TGTGCCAGCAGCACCCCCTCGGCAGGGGAGGAATTACTAAAGAACGTCCTGACTTTC.

This chain uses TRBV7-2 with TRBJ2-2, with TRBD1 matching over 9 bases. J was trimmed by 7 bases and V by 2 bases; bases with no gene match: 5. Germline CDR1 and CDR2: SGHTA and FQGNSA. This CDR3 contains 15 residues. CDR3 in amino acids: CASSLLGQGFGELFF. DNA of the CDR3: TGTGCCAGCAGCTTACTGGGACAGGGTTTCGGGGAGCTGTTTTTT.

The V call is TRBV9, the J call TRBJ2-7; possibly TRBD1 or TRBD2 for D (5 bases each). Trimming took off 5 bases at V and 0 bases at J, with 15 bases between the two ends. The germline gives CDR1 SGDLS, CDR2 YYNGEE. This CDR3 has 15 amino acids. The CDR3 region is CASSRDGFSSYEQYF. The CDR3 coding sequence is TGTGCCAGCAGTAGGGACGGATTCAGCTCCTACGAGCAGTACTTC.

The chain joins TRBV7-9 to TRBJ1-4, with D maybe TRBD1 (5 bases). This CDR3 comprises 15 residues. Germline V gene lookup returns CDR1 SEHNR and CDR2 FQNEAQ (reference sequence). Trimming cost V 4 bases and J 4 bases, with 13 bases left between them. This CDR3 reads CASSSPGQGNEKLFF. The CDR3 DNA sequence: TGTGCCAGCAGCTCCCCGGGGCAGGGTAATGAAAAACTGTTTTTT.

This clone was found once. Here the CDR3 DNA reads TGTGCCAGTAGTATAGTTGAGAACACTGAAGCTTTCTTT. The encoded protein is CASSIVENTEAFF. The genes are TRBV19 and TRBJ1-1, with D unresolved. This CDR3 comprises 13 residues. The germline CDR1 and CDR2 sequences are LNHDA and SQIVND (reference sequence). V was clipped by 1 base and J by 1 base, with 4 bases between them.

This chain links TRBV7-3 with TRBJ1-1, with D possibly matching TRBD1 (6 bases). This CDR3 contains 14 residues. V was pared by 5 bases and J by 0 bases, with 10 bases between. CDR1 and CDR2 from the germline V gene are SGHTA and FQGTGA. In DNA form, the CDR3 reads TGTGCCAGCAGCAGGGACACTGTGAACACTGAAGCTTTCTTT. Translation gives CASSRDTVNTEAFF.

The chain employs TRBV5-8 and TRBJ1-1; D is unclear. V was shortened by 4 bases and J by 6 bases, with 16 bases between the two germline ends. Per the germline V gene, CDR1 is SGHTS and CDR2 is YDEGEE. This CDR3 is 14 amino acids long. CDR3 amino acids: CASSVDSRRSEAFF. CDR3 DNA: TGTGCCAGCAGCGTGGACTCCCGGAGGTCTGAAGCTTTCTTT. Full variable domain (missing parts from reference TRBV5-8 and TRBJ1-1): EAGVTQSPTHLIKTRGQQATLRCSPISGHTSVYWYQQALGLGLQFLLWYDEGEERNRGNFPPRFSGRQFPNYSSELNVNALELEDSALYLCASSVDSRRSEAFFGQGTRLTVV.

The V and J genes are TRBV2 and TRBJ2-1; TRBD2 matches at 7 bases. Germline CDR1 SNHLY, CDR2 FYNNEI. V shed 4 bases, J shed 8 bases, and the junction held 14 bases outside the gene matches. CDR3 length: 16 residues. This CDR3 is CASSALTSMGLDEQFF. CDR3 coding DNA: TGTGCCAGCAGTGCCCTGACTAGCATGGGTCTGGATGAGCAGTTCTTC.

This clone was detected only once. The rearrangement joins TRBV15 to TRBJ2-7; D is perhaps TRBD2 (7 bases). V dropped 1 base and J dropped 5 bases, with 18 bases sitting between them. The germline V gene encodes CDR1 LNHNV and CDR2 YYDKDF (reference sequence). The CDR3 runs to 16 residues. The CDR3 sequence is CATSRVGGGVVDEQYF. The CDR3 bases are TGTGCCACCAGCAGAGTAGGGGGGGGAGTGGTGGACGAGCAGTACTTC. Looking up the rest from reference TRBV15 and TRBJ2-7 gives the full variable domain: DAMVIQNPRYQVTQFGKPVTLSCSQTLNHNVMYWYQQKSSQAPKLLFHYYDKDFNNEADTPDNFQSRRPNTSFCFLDIRSPGLGDTAMYLCATSRVGGGVVDEQYFGPGTRLTVT.